This T cell receptor beta chain emerged from a study of blood T cell repertoires in COVID-19. V was pared by 2 bases and J by 5 bases, with 11 bases between. Germline CDR1 SGHRS, CDR2 YFSETQ. CDR3 length: 14 amino acids. Sequencing was performed with immunoSEQ multiplex PCR; in TCRdb, only in-frame clones are kept and a portion is missing. The sample has roughly 250,000 clones, approximately 83% seen once; the top ten hold about 3.3%. The sequenced sample consisted of PBMCs or T cells enriched from blood (not recorded which). This chain uses TRBV5-1 with TRBJ1-5; no clear D gene. The clonotype comes from a woman aged 40 to 55 with acute COVID-19. For the CDR3, the DNA is TGCGCCAGCAGCTTAGAGGGCCCAGATCAGCCCCAGCATTTT. Its protein product is CASSLEGPDQPQHF.